This T cell receptor (beta chain) was captured in a study of regulatory T cells in long-lasting Graves disease (dated by TCRdb to the early 2020s). Regarding the complete study: Patients with newly diagnosed Graves' disease had been on antithyroid drugs for under 3 months. This study used TCR sequencing and RNA sequencing of peripheral blood to compare persistent Graves' disease patients against newly diagnosed Graves' disease patients. The study was registered as a clinical trial and conducted in China. A total of 33 samples underwent TCR sequencing: around 13 from persistent and approximately 20 from newly diagnosed Graves' disease patients. Findings and caveats that apply to the study as a whole: Patients with persistent disease shared more public clonotypes (fewer than 3,000) than newly diagnosed patients did (more than 900). The authors acknowledged the small sample size as a limitation that may reduce accuracy. Compared with newly diagnosed patients, patients with persistent Graves' disease had lower TCR Shannon entropy and fewer highly expanded clones, which suggests clonal expansion. Sequencing and analysis were limited to the TCR beta chain. Because the primary lesion, thyroid tissue, could not be accessed, the study looked at peripheral blood alone.

This clonotype was seen repeatedly, ten times or more. Its target antigen remains unknown. Per-base quality was not reported, and no clone a single base away is much larger than it. To prepare the library, multiplex PCR was applied. The run used an Illumina HiSeq 4000. iRepertoire HTBI primers and Arm-PCR amplification of CDR3 regions were used to construct TCR beta libraries. PCR products were gel purified before sequencing. The paper's data handling went like this. A total of fewer than 65 TRBV and more than twelve TRBJ segments were identified across samples and were used for gene usage analysis of CDR3 amino acid clonotypes. Filtered high-quality paired reads were merged into contigs using COPE and FqMerger. BLAST was used to align contigs to IMGT TRBV, TRBD and TRBJ reference genes, and CDR3 was defined according to IMGT. Any clonotype with a frequency above 0.1% was counted as a highly expanded clone. Shannon entropy served as the measure of repertoire diversity, while the Gini coefficient captured V-J evenness. Public clonotypes were defined as clonotypes shared by more than one individual. TCRdb reprocessed the public reads (quality trimming at Q25 with fastp, clone calling with MiXCR) and kept in-frame beta chains. Rows merge per CDR3 protein into single entries with the most common DNA and genes. The V and J calls and clone size come from TCRdb's table, not from the authors' own analysis. The sample has 450,000 to 650,000 distinct CDR3 sequences on record, 15% to 20% of them singletons. Jointly, the top ten make up just under 25% of the sample.

In the paper's terms, the time point label means: newly diagnosed GD, antithyroid drugs for less than 3 months. For both TCR sequencing and RNA sequencing, RNA was extracted from PBMCs in TRIzol. The diagnosis of Graves' disease was made according to American Thyroid Association guidelines. Patients for the study were recruited at an endocrinology department in Xi'an, China. From each patient, roughly 9 milliliters of peripheral blood was collected into an EDTA anticoagulant tube. PBMCs were isolated by Ficoll Paque Plus density gradient separation without further T cell sorting. An Agilent 2100 Bioanalyzer and agarose gel were used to check RNA quality, while a NanoDrop 2000 measured RNA concentration. The same sample was also used in a study of T cells in Graves' hyperthyroidism and ophthalmopathy. Drawing on the second study: Stable Graves' hyperthyroidism was defined as the absence of progression to ophthalmopathy over 18 months of follow-up. Hyperthyroidism patients were aged 18 to 65 years and newly diagnosed, with disease duration of less than 2 months. The study excluded patients with uncontrolled infections, other autoimmune diseases, pregnancy or lactation. Diagnoses were based on clinical symptoms, serum thyroxine and TRAb, thyroid ultrasound and orbital computed tomography. A first-round RT-PCR of the TCR CDR3 used the HTBI primer set with the Qiagen OneStep RT-PCR kit. Blood samples also contained most of the expanded thyroid clonotypes (frequency above 0.001), which suggests that blood repertoires may reflect thyroid immune responses. A model built on a 13 V-J signature distinguished ophthalmopathy from stable hyperthyroidism, reaching 87.88% sensitivity and 81% to 83% specificity in cross-validation and 80%/75% in testing. In validation, the model predicted progression to ophthalmopathy with over 60% sensitivity and 72% to 85% specificity, a median of 6.5 months before onset. TCR V-J signatures able to tell the groups apart were searched for in a discovery cohort of 90 to 100 patients, of whom approximately 40 had Graves' ophthalmopathy and 57 had stable Graves' hyperthyroidism. Whether ophthalmopathy could be predicted prospectively was tested in an independent validation cohort made up of under 20 hyperthyroidism patients plus 17 patients who later progressed to ophthalmopathy. The 90 to 100 discovery patients were randomly split 7:3 into training and test sets. The study also compared thyroid tissue and blood T-cell repertoires from 5 to 7 Graves' hyperthyroidism patients. After sampling, hyperthyroidism patients received methimazole starting at 30 mg daily, and ophthalmopathy patients received high-dose intravenous methylprednisolone. The libraries were constructed in a second round of multiplex PCR and then size-selected and purified. The libraries were sequenced on an Illumina HiSeq2000 using paired-end 100 bp reads. SOAPnuke was used to process the raw data, removing reads that contained adapters or uncalled bases, had a mean Phred below 15, or lacked an exact match to the constant primer or identifier. COPE v1.2.5 was used to merge the high-quality paired reads, and each unique nucleotide sequence was defined as a clonotype. MiTCR v1.1 was used to align clonotypes to the IMGT TRBV, TRBD and TRBJ reference segments. Only V-J combinations with frequency above 0.0001, covering 99% to 99.2% of repertoires, were analysed. The TCS score was defined as F50 (clonal expansion) divided by E x V (chaos), with BLOSUM62-based TCRdist calculated between CDR3 peptides within each V-J. Welch's t-statistics and random forest reduced fewer than 550 V-J features to roughly 13, which were used in a naive Bayes classifier (R e1071). No statistical method was used to set the sample size in advance, and investigators knew the group allocation. The paper reports TCR Vbeta CDR3 sequencing of 135 peripheral blood samples: 40 to 45 ophthalmopathy, about 75 hyperthyroidism and approximately 17 progressor patients.

The source is a woman aged 40-65 years with Graves disease. Donor details come from another sample of the same person, matched by shared clones. The material sequenced was peripheral blood mononuclear cells (PBMCs), taken at new diagnosis, from a patient treated with antithyroid drugs.

The DNA sequence is TGTGCCAGCAGACACAGGGGTTCGGTGTCCTACGGGGAGCTGTTTTTT. This sequence encodes CASRHRGSVSYGELFF. In this chain, TRBV7-9 is recombined with TRBJ2-2, with 7 bases aligning to TRBD1. Trimming leaves V shorter by 6 bases and J shorter by 7 bases, with the junction holding 14 bases beyond the gene matches. Taken from cysteine to phenylalanine, the CDR3 has 16 residues. Only the CDR3 region is kept as DNA, spanning 48 bases read in frame from base 1. CDR1 SEHNR and CDR2 FQNEAQ were looked up in the germline V gene (reference sequence).